The rows below give T cell receptor beta chains drawn from one sample of a study of T cell responses to AZD1222 COVID-19 vaccine. The repertoire was sequenced with immunoSEQ multiplex PCR; TCRdb's copy has only in-frame clones and lacks some. The sample shows about 120,000 clones, around 87% of them seen only once. The sequenced sample was peripheral blood, obtained on day 0 of AZD1222 vaccination. The receptors come from an adult in good health. The CDR3 runs from the conserved cysteine through the conserved F or W. D genes are given only for firm matches. Clone size, where shown, is once, few, many, or a class for clones that have expanded.

J gene | V gene | D gene | clone size | CDR3 protein | CDR3 DNA
TRBJ2-3 | TRBV27 | TRBD2 | once | CASSLLATGGPLDTQYF | TGTGCCAGCAGTTTATTAGCCACGGGAGGGCCGTTAGATACGCAGTATTTT
TRBJ2-7 | TRBV14 | TRBD2 | NA | CASSQEAGGRYEQYF | TGTGCCAGCAGCCAAGAGGCGGGAGGAAGGTACGAGCAGTACTTC
TRBJ1-2 | TRBV5-1 | NA | NA | CASSLLGANYGYTF | TGCGCCAGCAGCTTGTTAGGAGCTAACTATGGCTACACCTTC
TRBJ2-2 | TRBV7-2 | NA | NA | CASRLYTGELFF | TGTGCCAGCAGGTTATACACCGGGGAGCTGTTTTTT
TRBJ1-1 | TRBV12-5 | NA | NA | CASGPRLGTEAFF | TGTGCTAGTGGCCCCCGCTTGGGCACTGAAGCTTTCTTT
TRBJ2-1 | TRBV9 | NA | NA | CASSVESGGAHEQFF | TGTGCCAGCAGCGTAGAATCAGGAGGGGCCCATGAGCAGTTCTTC
TRBJ1-1 | TRBV7-8 | TRBD1 | NA | CASSQLDRVRTEAFF | TGTGCCAGCAGCCAACTAGACAGGGTACGGACTGAAGCTTTCTTT
TRBJ1-2 | TRBV16 | TRBD1 | NA | CASSQGTALNYGYTF | TGTGCCAGCAGCCAAGGGACAGCCCTTAACTATGGCTACACCTTC
TRBJ1-5 | TRBV18 | TRBD1 | NA | CASSPQAGGSQPQHF | TGTGCCAGCTCACCACAGGCAGGGGGCAGTCAGCCCCAGCATTTT
TRBJ1-4 | TRBV24-1 | NA | once | CATSDTGEGNEKLFF | TGTGCCACCAGTGATACCGGGGAAGGGAATGAAAAACTGTTTTTT
TRBJ2-7 | TRBV2 | TRBD2 | few | CASSERGGPLLTYEQYF | TGTGCCAGCAGTGAACGGGGGGGGCCCCTTTTGACCTACGAGCAGTACTTC
TRBJ1-4 | TRBV5-8 | NA | NA | CASSFGLPGSPSNEKLFF | TGTGCCAGCAGCTTTGGGTTGCCGGGCAGCCCAAGTAATGAAAAACTGTTTTTT
TRBJ2-3 | TRBV11-2 | TRBD2 | once | CASSLGTSVGTDTQYF | TGTGCCAGCAGCTTAGGGACTAGCGTTGGAACAGATACGCAGTATTTT
TRBJ2-1 | TRBV5-1 | NA | few | CASSLNGPGNEQFF | TGCGCCAGCAGCTTGAACGGTCCCGGCAATGAGCAGTTCTTC
TRBJ2-1 | TRBV7-9 | NA | few | CASSLGNEQFF | TGTGCCAGCAGCTTGGGCAATGAGCAGTTCTTC
TRBJ2-3 | TRBV6-2/TRBV6-3 | NA | NA | CASSYRRSTDTQYF | TGTGCCAGCAGTTACCGTAGAAGCACAGATACGCAGTATTTT
TRBJ1-6 | TRBV7-6 | TRBD1 | NA | CASSLTGEGSPLHF | TGTGCCAGCAGCTTAACAGGGGAAGGATCACCCCTCCACTTT
TRBJ2-5 | TRBV3-1/TRBV3-2 | NA | NA | CASSQVGREETQYF | TGTGCCAGCAGCCAAGTGGGCAGAGAAGAGACCCAGTACTTC
TRBJ2-7 | TRBV3-1/TRBV3-2 | TRBD1 | NA | CASSPRQGGPYEQYF | TGTGCCAGCAGCCCGCGACAGGGGGGACCCTACGAGCAGTACTTC
TRBJ1-1 | TRBV6-5 | NA | NA | CASSYSSGRDGTEAFF | TGTGCCAGCAGTTACTCCTCGGGTAGGGATGGCACTGAAGCTTTCTTT
TRBJ2-3 | TRBV7-6 | NA | NA | CASRLGVREDTQYF | TGTGCCAGCAGGCTGGGAGTCAGGGAAGATACGCAGTATTTT
TRBJ2-7 | TRBV7-8 | TRBD1 | NA | CASSRDRVYEQYF | TGTGCCAGCAGCCGGGACAGGGTCTACGAGCAGTACTTC
TRBJ1-1 | TRBV18 | NA | NA | CASSPNGAYTEAFF | TGTGCCAGCTCACCTAACGGGGCGTACACTGAAGCTTTCTTT
TRBJ2-7 | TRBV6-2/TRBV6-3 | NA | once | CASSYSSRYPPYEQYF | TGTGCCAGCAGTTACTCGTCGCGGTACCCTCCCTACGAGCAGTACTTC
TRBJ1-2 | TRBV5-4 | TRBD1 | NA | CASSAGGGRNYGYTF | TGTGCCAGCAGCGCGGGAGGGGGCAGGAACTATGGCTACACCTTC
TRBJ2-7 | TRBV28 | NA | NA | CACRGATYEQYF | TGTGCCTGTAGGGGGGCAACCTACGAGCAGTACTTC
TRBJ2-1 | TRBV19 | NA | NA | CASNNNGRSNEQFF | TGTGCCAGTAATAACAATGGGAGAAGCAATGAGCAGTTCTTC
TRBJ2-3 | TRBV9 | TRBD1 | NA | CASSATAAGQVFTDTQYF | TGTGCCAGCAGCGCAACCGCCGCTGGACAGGTGTTCACAGATACGCAGTATTTT
TRBJ2-1 | TRBV5-6 | NA | NA | CASNRGASYNEQFF | TGTGCCAGCAATAGGGGGGCGTCCTACAATGAGCAGTTCTTC
TRBJ2-1 | TRBV11-3 | TRBD2 | NA | CASSLGGWREGSYNEQFF | TGTGCCAGCAGCTTAGGCGGATGGCGGGAGGGCTCCTACAATGAGCAGTTCTTC
TRBJ2-7 | TRBV19 | TRBD1 | once | CASRDRVDVRQYF | TGTGCCAGTAGGGACAGGGTAGACGTGAGGCAGTACTTC
TRBJ2-5 | TRBV24-1 | TRBD1 | NA | CATSRQGGETQYF | TGTGCCACCAGTAGACAGGGTGGAGAGACCCAGTACTTC
TRBJ1-2 | TRBV27 | NA | once | CASSLLGDGRWGYTF | TGTGCCAGCAGTTTATTAGGGGACGGGCGATGGGGCTACACCTTC
TRBJ1-2 | TRBV9 | TRBD1 | NA | CASSVVGGNYGYTF | TGTGCCAGCAGCGTAGTAGGGGGCAATTATGGCTACACCTTC
TRBJ2-1 | TRBV24-1 | NA | few | CATSDTRTAAQFF | TGTGCCACCAGTGATACTAGGACAGCTGCGCAGTTCTTC
TRBJ1-3 | TRBV9 | NA | NA | CASSSRGLSGNTIYF | TGTGCCAGCAGCTCCAGGGGACTCTCTGGAAACACCATATATTTT
TRBJ2-1 | TRBV3-1/TRBV3-2 | TRBD2 | few | CASSPTSGVYNEQFF | TGTGCCAGCAGCCCTACTAGCGGGGTATACAATGAGCAGTTCTTC
TRBJ1-5 | TRBV13 | NA | NA | CASSLGDSNQPQHF | TGTGCCAGCAGCTTGGGGGATAGCAATCAGCCCCAGCATTTT
TRBJ1-5 | TRBV2 | TRBD1 | NA | CASLRDRGFGQPQHF | TGTGCCAGCCTCCGGGACAGGGGTTTCGGTCAGCCCCAGCATTTT
TRBJ2-5 | TRBV24-1 | TRBD1 | NA | CATSDLGTGGWETQYF | TGTGCCACCAGTGATTTGGGGACAGGGGGCTGGGAGACCCAGTACTTC
TRBJ1-2 | TRBV6-2/TRBV6-3 | NA | NA | CASSYQGVYGYTF | TGTGCCAGCAGTTACCAGGGCGTCTATGGCTACACCTTC
TRBJ2-5 | TRBV6-4 | TRBD2 | NA | CASTNRTSGAQNQETQYF | TGTGCCAGCACCAACCGGACTAGCGGGGCCCAAAACCAAGAGACCCAGTACTTC
TRBJ1-2 | TRBV7-9 | NA | NA | CASSFLRGYTF | TGTGCCAGCAGCTTCCTCCGGGGCTACACCTTC
TRBJ2-3 | TRBV4-2 | NA | few | CASSQASSPTDTQYF | TGTGCCAGCAGCCAAGCGTCTAGCCCCACAGATACGCAGTATTTT
TRBJ2-1 | TRBV5-6 | TRBD2 | NA | CASSLRPPGLAYNEQFF | TGTGCCAGCAGCTTGCGGCCACCGGGACTAGCCTACAATGAGCAGTTCTTC
TRBJ1-1 | TRBV2 | TRBD1 | NA | CASTIGTAEAFF | TGTGCCAGCACAATAGGGACAGCCGAAGCTTTCTTT